What follows is one TCR beta chain and its context. Its antigen is still unknown. This sample was included in a study of blood T cells in healthy people across ages. Study results and limitations: Diversity was higher, and naive CD4+ cells more numerous, in long-lived donors than in aged donors.

Using a J-beta primer mix together with a sample-barcoded 5' primer, a second PCR was run for roughly 6 to 12 cycles. Each cDNA molecule was tagged by a template-switch adaptor with 12 random nucleotides. TCRdb passed the 5' RACE reads through MiXCR, listing each CDR3 protein once. The sample consists of about 1.6 million distinct CDR3 sequences, roughly 32% of them appearing once. V was clipped by 0 bases and J by 1 base; unmatched bases: 9. The length of the CDR3 is 20 residues. Germline V gene sequence: CDR1 SGHDN, CDR2 FVKESK. The material sequenced was blood. The TCR sequence derives from a woman aged 25 to 39 in good health. The V and J genes are TRBV14 and TRBJ2-1; 13 bases line up with TRBD2. The CDR3 loop reads CASSQENRGTSGESYNEQFF. In nucleotides, the CDR3 is TGTGCCAGCAGCCAAGAGAACAGGGGGACTAGCGGGGAGTCCTACAATGAGCAGTTCTTC. Filled out from reference TRBV14 and TRBJ2-1, the complete variable domain reads EAGVTQFPSHSVIEKGQTVTLRCDPISGHDNLYWYRRVMGKEIKFLLHFVKESKQDESGMPNNRFLAERTGGTYSTLKVQPAELEDSGVYFCASSQENRGTSGESYNEQFFGPGTRLTVL.